Sequencing of this TCR beta chain was carried out in a study of cytomegalovirus exposure and HLA in healthy donors. Points from the study as a whole: Cytomegalovirus association was listed for about 160 TCR beta chains.

In regard to this clone: Its matching antigen is unknown.

Germline CDR1 is SGHTA and CDR2 is FQGTGA. The CDR3 totals 15 residues. V was pared by 11 bases and J by 1 base, with 17 bases between. This PCR relied on a set of 60 Vbeta primers and 13 Jbeta primers. TCRdb's copy holds only in-frame clones and misses some; the assay was immunoSEQ multiplex PCR. Counted here are about 130,000 clones, approximately 80% occurring once; the ten biggest clones make up approximately 4.2%. The sequence was collected from a male donor in good health and CMV-seropositive. V usage is TRBV7-3 and J usage is TRBJ2-2; a weak D match, TRBD2 (7 bases). The sequenced sample consisted of PBMCs. In nucleotides, the CDR3 is TGTGCCGGAGAGGGAGGGGGTTTGAACACCGGGGAGCTGTTTTTT. Residues: CAGEGGGLNTGELFF.